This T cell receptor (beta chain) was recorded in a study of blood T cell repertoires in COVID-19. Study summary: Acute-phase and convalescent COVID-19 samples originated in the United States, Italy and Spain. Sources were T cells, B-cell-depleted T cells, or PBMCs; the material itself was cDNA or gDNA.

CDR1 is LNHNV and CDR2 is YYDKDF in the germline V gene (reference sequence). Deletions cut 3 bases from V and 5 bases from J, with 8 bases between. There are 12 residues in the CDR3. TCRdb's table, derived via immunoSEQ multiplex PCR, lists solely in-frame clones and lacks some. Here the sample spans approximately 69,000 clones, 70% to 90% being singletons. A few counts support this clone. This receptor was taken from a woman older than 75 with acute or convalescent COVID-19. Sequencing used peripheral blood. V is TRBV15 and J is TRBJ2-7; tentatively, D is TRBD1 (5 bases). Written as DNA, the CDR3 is TGTGCCACCAGCAGCCAGGGCAACGAGCAGTACTTC. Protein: CATSSQGNEQYF. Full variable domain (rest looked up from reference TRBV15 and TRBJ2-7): DAMVIQNPRYQVTQFGKPVTLSCSQTLNHNVMYWYQQKSSQAPKLLFHYYDKDFNNEADTPDNFQSRRPNTSFCFLDIRSPGLGDTAMYLCATSSQGNEQYFGPGTRLTVT.